These 17 T cell receptor beta chains originate from one sample sequenced in a study of cytotoxic CD8 clonotypes in ibrutinib-treated CLL. TCRdb keeps only in-frame clones here, not all; method: immunoSEQ multiplex PCR. The sample contains some 300,000 clones, more than 65% of which appear only once. The sample was PBMCs, taken before ibrutinib treatment. Receptors were obtained from a human donor with chronic lymphocytic leukemia.

This clone has only one observation. The V call is TRBV13, the J call TRBJ2-7; 10 positions match TRBD1. The germline V gene encodes CDR1 PRHDT and CDR2 FYEKMQ (reference sequence). The V gene end was trimmed by 4 bases and the J gene end by 6 bases; junction bases not matched to a gene: 15. This CDR3 is built from 17 residues. CDR3: CASSSTLSGTGVPEQYF. The CDR3 coding sequence is TGTGCCAGCAGCTCGACGCTGTCCGGGACAGGGGTTCCCGAGCAGTACTTC. Filled out from reference TRBV13 and TRBJ2-7, the complete variable domain reads AAGVIQSPRHLIKEKRETATLKCYPIPRHDTVYWYQQGPGQDPQFLISFYEKMQSDKGSIPDRFSAQQFSDYHSELNMSSLELGDSALYFCASSSTLSGTGVPEQYFGPGTRLTVT.

This clone occurred a few times. As DNA, the CDR3 is TGTGCCAGCTCAATCCGACAGGATGTACAGTTCTTC. As protein: CASSIRQDVQFF. The chain has TRBV18 and TRBJ2-1, with D possibly matching TRBD1 (6 bases). The germline gives CDR1 KGHSH, CDR2 LQKENI. Between the trimmed V and J ends, which lost 5 bases and 13 bases, there was a span of 15 bases. The CDR3 totals 12 residues.

The chain has TRBV4-3 and TRBJ1-1; tentative D call: TRBD1 (5 bases). Germline CDR1 LGHNA, CDR2 YSLEER. This CDR3 is built from 14 residues. V dropped 2 bases and J dropped 3 bases, with 10 bases sitting between them. CDR3 sequence: CASSQQGLYTEAFF. CDR3 in DNA: TGCGCCAGCAGCCAACAGGGACTTTACACTGAAGCTTTCTTT.

This clone was seen more than once but under ten times. The rearrangement joins TRBV18 to TRBJ1-1; D unclear. The length of the CDR3 is 14 residues. Germline assignment: CDR1 KGHSH and CDR2 LQKENI. V was clipped by 3 bases and J by 0 bases, with 8 bases between them. The CDR3 loop reads CASSPAHMNTEAFF. DNA for the CDR3: TGTGCCAGCTCACCGGCGCATATGAACACTGAAGCTTTCTTT.

This sequence joins TRBV6-5 and TRBJ2-7; D unclear. V lost 3 bases, J lost 0 bases, and 12 bases lay in between. This CDR3 is built from 15 residues. The germline gives CDR1 MNHEY, CDR2 SVGAGI. CDR3 sequence: CASSYNSAFSYEQYF. The CDR3 coding sequence is TGTGCCAGCAGTTATAATTCTGCTTTCTCCTACGAGCAGTACTTC.

This chain joins TRBV5-8 and TRBJ1-5; 11 nucleotides align to TRBD1. V lost 3 bases and J lost 2; bases outside the gene matches: 16. The CDR3 consists of 20 residues. Germline lookup yields CDR1 SGHTS and CDR2 YDEGEE. The CDR3 DNA sequence: TGTGCCAGCAGCTATAAAAGAGGACAGGGGGCCCCGTTTGGCAATCAGCCCCAGCATTTT. This sequence encodes CASSYKRGQGAPFGNQPQHF. Looking up the rest from reference TRBV5-8 and TRBJ1-5 gives the full variable domain: EAGVTQSPTHLIKTRGQQATLRCSPISGHTSVYWYQQALGLGLQFLLWYDEGEERNRGNFPPRFSGRQFPNYSSELNVNALELEDSALYLCASSYKRGQGAPFGNQPQHFGDGTRLSIL.

Here the CDR3 DNA reads TGTGCCAGCAGCTTAGCGGGGTCCCCGGGCGAGCAGTACTTC. This encodes CASSLAGSPGEQYF. The genes are TRBV7-2 and TRBJ2-7; D gene ambiguous. The CDR3 extends over 14 amino acids. Germline CDR1 and CDR2: SGHTA and FQGNSA. V lost 0 bases and J lost 6, with 12 bases in between.

The gene calls are TRBV7-3 and TRBJ2-1; the D is unclear. Germline CDR1 reads SGHTA; CDR2 reads FQGTGA. CDR3 size: 17 residues. V was trimmed by 1 base and J by 2 bases, leaving 15 bases between them. CDR3 nucleotide sequence: TGTGCCAGCAGCTTAATAAGAGTGGTGTCCCCCTACAATGAGCAGTTCTTC. As protein: CASSLIRVVSPYNEQFF.

This sequence joins TRBV27 and TRBJ2-3, with D maybe TRBD2 (6 bases). Germline V gene data show CDR1 as MNHEY and CDR2 as SMNVEV (reference sequence). V was cut by 4 bases and J by 6 bases, with 11 bases left in between. CDR3 length: 13 residues. CDR3 in DNA: TGTGCCAGCAGTTATCGCCGGGGGGATACGCAGTATTTT. Translating gives CASSYRRGDTQYF.

The chain links TRBV30 to TRBJ2-2; 8 nucleotides agree with TRBD2. CDR3 length: 16 residues. After removal of 5 bases from V and 6 bases from J, the junction contained 14 bases not matched to a gene. Germline loops: CDR1 GTSNPN, CDR2 SVGIG (reference sequence). The CDR3 bases are TGTGCCTGGGGTGGGTCCAGCGGGAGTTCTTCCGGGGAGCTGTTTTTT. It is translated as CAWGGSSGSSSGELFF.

The chain carries TRBV28 and TRBJ2-1; maybe TRBD2 (7 bases). V lost 4 bases and J lost 6, with 22 bases in between. The CDR3 is 17 amino acids. The germline V gene has CDR1 MDHEN and CDR2 SYDVKM. This chain's CDR3 is CASSSLLRGRGANEQFF. CDR3 nucleotides: TGTGCCAGCAGTTCCCTTTTAAGGGGGAGGGGCGCCAATGAGCAGTTCTTC.

The J gene is TRBJ2-1, the V gene TRBV6-5; 9 bases are a match to TRBD1. J gave up 2 bases and V 10 bases, and 3 bases lay outside the gene matches. The CDR3 runs to 13 residues. Per the germline V gene, CDR1 is MNHEY and CDR2 is SVGAGI. The CDR3 nucleotides are TGTGCCACCAACAGGGGGCCCTACAATGAGCAGTTCTTC. Residues: CATNRGPYNEQFF.

V gene TRBV6-5 combines with J gene TRBJ1-1, with a tentative D call TRBD1 (5 bases). Looked up from germline, CDR1 is MNHEY and CDR2 is SVGAGI. The V and J ends lost 2 bases and 3 bases respectively, with 7 bases between them. This CDR3 region has 13 residues. The CDR3 protein is CASSYGGYTEAFF. CDR3 coding DNA: TGTGCCAGCAGTTACGGGGGGTACACTGAAGCTTTCTTT.

The chain joins TRBV5-1 to TRBJ1-3; D not resolved. CDR1 is SGHRS and CDR2 is YFSETQ in the germline V gene. The CDR3 runs to 14 residues. Deletions cut 4 bases from V and 4 bases from J, with 12 bases between. CDR3 region: CASSDLVEGNTIYF. The CDR3 DNA reads TGCGCCAGCAGCGATCTGGTCGAAGGAAACACCATATATTTT.

The chain recombines TRBV27 with TRBJ2-1, with TRBD1 matching over 8 bases. The CDR3 extends over 14 amino acids. The junction had 4 bases not matched to a gene; V was cut back by 8 bases and J by 1 base. Germline V lookup: CDR1 MNHEY, CDR2 SMNVEV (reference sequence). The CDR3, as DNA: TGTGCCAGCGGGGACAGGAGGTCCTACAATGAGCAGTTCTTC. Protein product: CASGDRRSYNEQFF.

The rearrangement uses TRBV19 and TRBJ2-1; 12 bases are a match to TRBD2. V lost 6 bases and J lost 0; bases outside the gene matches: 3. CDR1 and CDR2 from the germline V gene are LNHDA and SQIVND (reference sequence). The CDR3 contains 16 residues. CDR3 protein: CASRWTSGNSYNEQFF. The CDR3 DNA is TGTGCCAGTAGGTGGACTAGCGGGAACTCCTACAATGAGCAGTTCTTC.

V is TRBV7-8 and J is TRBJ2-7; no clear D. CDR1 SGHVS and CDR2 FQNEAQ come from the germline V gene. CDR3 length equals 14 residues. V was clipped by 3 bases and J by 7 bases, with 16 bases between them. CDR3 loop: CASSLDPDLREQYF. The CDR3, as DNA: TGTGCCAGCAGCTTGGACCCCGATTTAAGGGAGCAGTACTTC.